This is a list of T cell receptor beta chains from one sample in a study of T cells expressing NK-cell markers. TCRdb reworked the 5' RACE reads into one entry per CDR3 protein, no DNA. The listing contains 300,000 to 450,000 distinct CDR3 sequences. The sample taken for sequencing was blood T cells: a sorted CD56 or NKG2C T cell subset, CD4+ or CD8+ T cells, or bulk PBMC T cells (not recorded which). The source of these receptors is a man aged 18-69 years in good health. Both conserved end residues are part of each CDR3.

V: TRBV20-1; J: TRBJ1-1; CDR3: CSARDRSRNTEAFF
V: TRBV9; J: TRBJ2-1; CDR3: CASKGLAGPSSSYNEQFF
V: TRBV12-3/TRBV12-4; J: TRBJ2-7; CDR3: CASSSGTSGAHEQYF
V: TRBV20-1; J: TRBJ2-1; CDR3: CSASLLAGGIYEQFF
V: TRBV15; J: TRBJ1-4; CDR3: CATSRTARANEKLFF
V: TRBV7-2; J: TRBJ2-2; CDR3: CASSLVTDTGLFF
V: TRBV5-6; J: TRBJ2-7; CDR3: CASSASAISYEQYF
V: TRBV6-5; J: TRBJ1-2; CDR3: CASSYAGTAYGYTF
V: TRBV5-1; J: TRBJ2-5; CDR3: CASSLAMGGGQETQYF
V: TRBV20-1; J: TRBJ1-6; CDR3: CSARYRTGPFYNSPLHF
V: TRBV3-1; J: TRBJ1-5; CDR3: CASSQGGGYNQPQHF
V: TRBV5-1; J: TRBJ2-1; CDR3: CASSTNPRGTGGLNEQFF
V: TRBV20-1; J: TRBJ2-1; CDR3: CSARWEGQGLYNEQFF